This T cell receptor beta chain originates from a study of blood T cell repertoires in COVID-19 (TCRdb year 2020). For context, the study as a whole: Collaborator samples came from the United States, Italy and Spain and covered acute and convalescent phases of COVID-19. The prospective study material was composed of cDNA or gDNA derived from T cells, B-cell-depleted T cells, or PBMCs. The dataset comprised deeply sampled blood TCRbeta repertoires from subjects exposed to, actively infected with, or recovered from COVID-19. A freely available public database, intended as a resource for researchers studying the immune response to SARS-CoV-2, is where the repertoires were released. Samples were obtained from the ongoing ImmuneRACE study (first 160 participants) and from some 1,200 subjects provided by 6 global collaborators. Nearly every sample came with metadata listing a de-identified subject ID, COVID-19 status, age in years and sex. Where available, HLA class I and class II types were taken from metadata supplied by the sample provider and were not determined by assay-based typing. Beyond this particular receptor, the publication reports: The amount of clinical and demographic metadata varied by source and participant and was provided uncurated.

The immunoSEQ Assay, a bias-controlled multiplex PCR, was used to amplify TCRbeta CDR3 regions from genomic DNA. The study's processing was this. Nucleated cell counts per sample were estimated from amplification of reference gene primers within the assay. To quantify the absolute abundance of each unique TCRbeta CDR3 rearrangement, sequence reads were collapsed and filtered. For each sample, productive Simpson clonality was calculated as the square root of Simpson's diversity index across productive rearrangements. TCRdb holds this immuneACCESS table with in-frame rearrangements only. Some clones are missing; in checked studies, unresolved V genes explain under half, and the rest has no known cause. V and J calls and clone size are copied from that table; D and trimming were computed from the DNA. This sample comprises about 500,000 clones, about nine tenths of them detected only once. The ten largest clonotypes hold about 0.65% of the sample.

In the prospective study, participants were 18 to 89 years old, resided in 24 geographic areas of the United States, and were enrolled through a virtual design. To assign participants to cohorts, the prospective study relied on clinical history that participants themselves reported in a screening survey and a study questionnaire. Recovered participants in ImmuneRACE Cohort 3 were defined as having two consecutive negative NP/OP PCR tests, clearance from a healthcare professional, or resolution of symptoms. Each participant in the prospective study had whole blood, serum and a nasopharyngeal or oropharyngeal swab collected by mobile phlebotomists. Over an approximately 2-month period, participants in the prospective study had the option of providing additional blood draws and questionnaires. Before DNA extraction, blood samples from the prospective study were shipped at room temperature or frozen.

In regard to this clone: Its antigen target is currently unknown. Base qualities are not provided; no much larger clone lies one nucleotide away. Other nucleotide sequences from this sample produce the same CDR3.

The junction carries 5 bases between V and J, which are trimmed by 0 bases and 1 base respectively. The CDR3 has 14 amino acids, counting the end cysteine and phenylalanine. CDR3 DNA is the only sequence kept; it has 42 bases, read in frame from the first base. The germline V gene specifies SGHRS as CDR1 and YFSETQ as CDR2. Sample: PBMCs or T cells enriched from blood (not recorded which). The sequence was obtained from a woman between 18 and 29 years old who had recovered from COVID-19. The V and J genes are TRBV5-1 and TRBJ1-3; the D gene cannot be named for sure. The DNA reads TGCGCCAGCAGCTTGGGAGGGTCTGGAAACACCATATATTTT. It encodes CASSLGGSGNTIYF.